The 14 T cell receptor beta chains below all came from one sample that was sequenced in a study of CD8 T cells in Susac syndrome. An input of about 0.45 to 1 ug of RNA was subjected to reverse transcription using random hexamers. Using its own MiXCR run on the immunoSEQ multiplex PCR reads, TCRdb lists one record per CDR3 protein. This table holds 250,000 to 350,000 distinct CDR3 sequences, about 92% found once. The sample was CD4+ T cells from PBMCs. The receptor set was obtained from a human donor with multiple sclerosis.

The chain employs TRBV3-1 and TRBJ2-3; D possibly matches TRBD1 or TRBD2 (5 bases each). Per germline, CDR1 LGHDT and CDR2 YNNKEL (reference sequence). Trimming took 3 bases from V and 2 from J, leaving 12 bases between them. This CDR3 is built from 15 residues. CDR3 nucleotides: TGTGCCAGCAGCCAGGGGCCGCTAGCCACAGATACGCAGTATTTT. This codes for CASSQGPLATDTQYF.

The chain joins TRBV7-3 to TRBJ2-3; D remains ambiguous. V gave up 0 bases and J gave up 6 bases, with 13 bases separating them. The germline gives CDR1 SGHTA, CDR2 FQGTGA. The CDR3 contains 15 residues. The CDR3 here is CASSLTRSTSDTQYF. The DNA of the CDR3 is TGTGCCAGCAGCTTAACTCGCAGCACATCGGATACGCAGTATTTT.

The chain carries TRBV7-2 and TRBJ2-7, with D maybe TRBD2 (7 bases). Germline lookup yields CDR1 SGHTA and CDR2 FQGNSA. CDR3 length: 15 amino acids. The ends were cut back, 1 base at V and 1 base at J, with 11 bases in the middle. The CDR3 here is CASSLVGGGSYEQYF. Here the CDR3 DNA reads TGTGCCAGCAGCTTAGTAGGGGGGGGATCCTACGAGCAGTACTTC.

The V and J genes are TRBV12-3 or TRBV12-4 and TRBJ2-7; D gene unclear. V lost 1 base and J 7 bases, leaving 14 bases between the germline ends. This CDR3 spans 14 amino acids. The CDR3 region is CASSLGHMEWEQYF. The CDR3, as DNA: TGTGCCAGCAGTTTAGGGCACATGGAGTGGGAGCAGTACTTC.

V is TRBV7-8 and J is TRBJ2-3; D ambiguous. CDR3 length: 12 amino acids. V was cut by 8 bases and J by 4 bases, with 10 bases left in between. The germline V gene encodes CDR1 SGHVS and CDR2 FQNEAQ. The DNA for the CDR3 is TGTGCCAGCGGTCTAGGAGCAGATACGCAGTATTTT. Protein: CASGLGADTQYF.

This chain links TRBV6-1 with TRBJ2-2; the match to TRBD2 covers 11 bases. J was trimmed by 2 bases and V by 7 bases; bases with no gene match: 15. Germline lookup yields CDR1 MNHNS and CDR2 SASEGT. This CDR3 is built from 19 residues. This CDR3 reads CASTRPGLAAPLNTGELFF. The DNA of the CDR3 is TGTGCCAGCACCCGACCGGGACTAGCGGCGCCCTTAAACACCGGGGAGCTGTTTTTT.

V and J are TRBV27 and TRBJ1-3; the match to TRBD1 covers 9 bases. The CDR3 consists of 17 residues. The germline CDR1 and CDR2 sequences are MNHEY and SMNVEV (reference sequence). V lost 0 bases and J lost 0; bases outside the gene matches: 3. For the CDR3, the DNA is TGTGCCAGCAGTTTATCGGGACAGGGCGGCTCTGGAAACACCATATATTTT. Translating gives CASSLSGQGGSGNTIYF.

This chain uses TRBV19 with TRBJ1-5; possibly TRBD1 for D (5 bases). The germline V gene has CDR1 LNHDA and CDR2 SQIVND (reference sequence). V was pared by 11 bases and J by 5 bases, with 13 bases between. This CDR3 contains 12 residues. In DNA, the CDR3 is TGTGCCGGGGGGACGGTACATCAGCCCCAGCATTTT. It yields the protein CAGGTVHQPQHF.

The rearrangement links TRBV5-4 to TRBJ2-1; 14 bases are a match to TRBD2. Germline V gives CDR1 SGHNT, CDR2 YYREEE (reference sequence). CDR3 length: 16 residues. The trim removed 0 bases at V and 4 bases at J, leaving 0 bases unmatched. The CDR3 DNA reads as TGTGCCAGCAGCTTGGGGACTAGCGGGAGGTACAATGAGCAGTTCTTC. Translation: CASSLGTSGRYNEQFF.

The rearrangement joins TRBV12-3 or TRBV12-4 to TRBJ1-2, with 8 bases fitting TRBD1. The CDR3 has 12 residues. The trim removed 5 bases at V and 8 bases at J, leaving 4 bases unmatched. CDR3 in amino acids: CASSGTGLGYTF. CDR3 sequence (DNA): TGTGCCAGCAGTGGGACAGGTTTGGGCTACACCTTC.

This chain connects TRBV14 to TRBJ1-2; 10 nucleotides match TRBD1. From germline, CDR1 is SGHDN and CDR2 FVKESK. CDR3 length equals 14 residues. After removal of 4 bases from V and 11 bases from J, the junction contained 10 bases not matched to a gene. CDR3 sequence: CASSLGGQGLRYTF. The DNA of the CDR3 is TGTGCCAGCAGCCTCGGGGGACAGGGGCTGCGTTACACCTTC.

This chain uses TRBV20-1 with TRBJ1-5, with D perhaps matching TRBD1 (5 bases). V was shortened by 1 base and J by 6 bases, with 19 bases between the two germline ends. The CDR3 runs to 16 residues. Germline V gives CDR1 DFQATT, CDR2 SNEGSKA (reference sequence). The CDR3 region has the DNA TGCAGTGCTAGAGTCGGTACCGGCAGGGTAAGTCAGCCCCAGCATTTT. It yields the protein CSARVGTGRVSQPQHF.

The V call is TRBV9, the J call TRBJ2-7; 8 bases fit TRBD1. Germline V gene data show CDR1 as SGDLS and CDR2 as YYNGEE. Unmatched junction bases numbered 3, after V lost 0 bases and J lost 4 bases. This CDR3 is built from 14 residues. In DNA form, the CDR3 reads TGTGCCAGCAGCGTAGACAGGGGGGCGTACGAGCAGTACTTC. It translates to CASSVDRGAYEQYF.

The V gene is TRBV6-1, the J gene TRBJ1-2; 8 nucleotides align to TRBD1. Germline-derived CDR1 and CDR2 are MNHNS and SASEGT. The ends lost 5 bases at V and 4 bases at J; junction bases unmatched: 18. The CDR3 has 18 amino acids. CDR3: CASSRSTGFQGAGYGYTF. CDR3 coding DNA: TGTGCCAGCAGTCGCTCCACAGGGTTCCAGGGGGCCGGCTATGGCTACACCTTC.